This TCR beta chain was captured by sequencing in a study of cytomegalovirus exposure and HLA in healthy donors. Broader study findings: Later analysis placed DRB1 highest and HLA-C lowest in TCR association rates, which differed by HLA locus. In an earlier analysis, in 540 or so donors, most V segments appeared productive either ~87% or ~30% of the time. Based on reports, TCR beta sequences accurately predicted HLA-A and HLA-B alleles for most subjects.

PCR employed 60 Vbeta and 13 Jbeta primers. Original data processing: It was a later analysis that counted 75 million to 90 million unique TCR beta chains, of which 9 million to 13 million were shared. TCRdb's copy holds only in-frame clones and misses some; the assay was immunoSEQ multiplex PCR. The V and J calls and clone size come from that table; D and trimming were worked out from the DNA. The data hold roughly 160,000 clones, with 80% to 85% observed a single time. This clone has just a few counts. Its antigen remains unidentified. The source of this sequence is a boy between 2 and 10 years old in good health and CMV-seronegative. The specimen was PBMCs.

The CDR3 nucleotides read TGTGCCAGCAGCGTCCCCGGGACTAGGTCGGTCAATGAGCAGTTCTTC. Its translation is CASSVPGTRSVNEQFF. The gene calls are TRBV5-4 and TRBJ2-1, with 8 bases aligning to TRBD2. This CDR3 spans 16 amino acids. V shed 4 bases, J shed 6 bases, and the junction held 12 bases outside the gene matches. Germline-derived CDR1 and CDR2 are SGHNT and YYREEE (reference sequence).